Shown below are 26 T cell receptor beta chains from a single sample sequenced in a study of human T cells and chemical hapten exposure. Sample time point: pre-sensitization, week 0. Sample treatment: therapeutic diphenylcyclopropenone sensitization with weekly scalp DPC. Using its own MiXCR run on the RACE reads, TCRdb lists one record per CDR3 protein. The data contain 250,000 or so distinct CDR3 sequences, 7.5% to 9% of them singletons. The sample here was whole blood, taken in connection with sensitization to the hapten diphenylcyclopropenone (DPC). These receptor sequences come from a middle-aged woman with alopecia areata. Some clones in this sample may be carry-over from other donors' samples.

This clonotype was seen only a few times. This chain connects TRBV6-5 to TRBJ2-5; 12 bases align to TRBD2. CDR1 is MNHEY and CDR2 is SVGAGI in the germline V gene. V was pared by 6 bases and J by 4 bases, with 9 bases of the junction left unmatched. The CDR3 spans 16 residues. The CDR3: CASSPLRGLAGETQYF. The CDR3 DNA sequence: TGTGCCAGCAGCCCCCTCCGGGGACTAGCGGGAGAGACCCAGTACTTC.

This clonotype was picked up a small number of times. V gene TRBV20-1 combines with J gene TRBJ2-2; maybe TRBD1 (5 bases). The CDR3 contains 13 residues. CDR1 and CDR2 from the germline V gene are DFQATT and SNEGSKA (reference sequence). Trimming took off 5 bases at V and 5 bases at J, with 12 bases between the two ends. The CDR3 region is CSAGQGVTGELFF. The DNA for the CDR3 is TGCAGTGCTGGACAAGGGGTGACCGGGGAGCTGTTTTTT.

This clonotype occurred a few times. V usage is TRBV20-1 and J usage is TRBJ2-1; 13 bases map to TRBD2. The CDR3 consists of 14 residues. J lost 7 bases, V lost 7 bases, and 7 bases had no gene match. Germline CDR1 DFQATT, CDR2 SNEGSKA (reference sequence). CDR3 coding DNA: TGCAGTGAGCCACGGACTAGCGGGAGTAATGAGCAGTTCTTC. Translation gives CSEPRTSGSNEQFF.

This rearrangement joins TRBV28 to TRBJ1-6, with D possibly matching TRBD1 (5 bases). Deletions cut 1 base from V and 6 bases from J, with 16 bases between. The V gene's germline CDR1 is MDHEN and CDR2 SYDVKM. This CDR3 is built from 17 residues. The CDR3 reads CASSLSPGRSINSPLHF. In nucleotides, the CDR3 is TGTGCCAGCAGTTTATCTCCGGGACGGAGTATTAATTCACCCCTCCACTTT.

Here the CDR3 reads CAGGAPGQGALREQFF. The CDR3 DNA is TGTGCCGGCGGGGCGCCGGGACAGGGGGCCTTACGGGAGCAGTTCTTC. The rearrangement joins TRBV28 to TRBJ2-1; 12 bases are a match to TRBD1. Looked up from germline, CDR1 is MDHEN and CDR2 is SYDVKM. CDR3 length: 16 residues. Unmatched junction bases numbered 18, after V lost 11 bases and J lost 10 bases.

This clonotype was counted many times. The chain employs TRBV7-3 and TRBJ2-1, with TRBD2 identical over 9 bases. Germline trimming cut 3 bases from V and 4 bases from J; bases unmatched to any gene: 4. The CDR3 has 15 residues. Germline V gene sequence: CDR1 SGHTA, CDR2 FQGTGA. The CDR3 protein is CASSFSSGTYNEQFF. In DNA, the CDR3 is TGTGCCAGCAGCTTCTCTAGCGGGACATACAATGAGCAGTTCTTC.

This clonotype occurred many times. This chain links TRBV29-1 with TRBJ2-1; 7 bases fit TRBD2. CDR3 length equals 13 residues. Unmatched junction bases numbered 9, after V lost 6 bases and J lost 7 bases. The V gene's germline CDR1 is SQVTM and CDR2 ANQGSEA. CDR3 nucleotide sequence: TGCAGCGTCAGTGGCGGGGGTATTAATGAGCAGTTCTTC. This translates into CSVSGGGINEQFF.

With regard to this clonotype: The CDR3 carries no conserved terminal phenylalanine or tryptophan, so it likely arises from a read error. The DNA is omitted, as the CDR3 cannot be located on it reliably, and the CDR3 follows TCRdb's listing. CDR3 in amino acids: CASSQDRDRPTYL. The chain recombines TRBV3-1 with TRBJ1-2; the table's D call, TRBD1, has no DNA check behind it. The germline gives CDR1 LGHDT, CDR2 YNNKEL (reference sequence). The CDR3 sequence runs 13 residues, both termini included.

This clonotype was seen at least ten times. V usage is TRBV6-2 or TRBV6-3 and J usage is TRBJ2-7; TRBD2 matches at 8 bases. Germline V lookup: CDR1 MNHEY, CDR2 SVGEGT. This CDR3 region has 14 residues. Trimming removed 5 bases from V and 1 base from J; junction bases left unmatched: 4. DNA for the CDR3: TGTGCCAGCAGTCTCACGGGAGGGTCCTACGAGCAGTACTTC. The encoded protein is CASSLTGGSYEQYF.

This clonotype was detected a few times. CDR3 DNA: TGTGCCAGCAGCTATACGCCCGCCGGGGAGCTGTTTTTT. This sequence encodes CASSYTPAGELFF. The chain links TRBV7-2 to TRBJ2-2; D call uncertain. Trimming took off 4 bases at V and 6 bases at J, with 9 bases between the two ends. The CDR3 consists of 13 residues. Germline CDR1 SGHTA, CDR2 FQGNSA.

This clonotype was recorded a few times. This rearrangement joins TRBV7-9 to TRBJ2-3, with TRBD2 identical over 7 bases. The junction had 10 bases not matched to a gene; V was cut back by 6 bases and J by 1 base. The CDR3 extends over 16 amino acids. Per germline, CDR1 SEHNR and CDR2 FQNEAQ (reference sequence). CDR3 sequence: CASSVRGTQRTDTQYF. For the CDR3, the DNA is TGTGCCAGCAGTGTGCGGGGGACGCAACGCACAGATACGCAGTATTTT.

For this clonotype: An end of the junction does not agree with germline; a read error may underlie this. This chain connects TRBV29-1 to TRBJ1-3; D perhaps matches TRBD1 (5 bases). This CDR3 has 13 residues. Germline V gene data show CDR1 as SQVTM and CDR2 as ANQGSEA. Here the CDR3 reads CSVESQGGNTKYF. CDR3 sequence (DNA): TGCAGCGTTGAATCCCAGGGCGGAAACACCAAATATTTT.

This clonotype has only a few counts. CDR3 amino acids: CASSQSPGAREQFF. CDR3 coding DNA: TGTGCCAGCAGCCAAAGCCCAGGGGCCCGTGAGCAGTTCTTC. V and J are TRBV7-9 and TRBJ2-1; maybe TRBD1 (6 bases). V lost 5 bases and J lost 9, with 17 bases in between. Germline values: CDR1 SEHNR, CDR2 FQNEAQ (reference sequence). The CDR3 has 14 amino acids.

This clonotype has a count of ten or more. The chain employs TRBV6-5 and TRBJ1-5; no definite D call. The CDR3 is made up of 13 amino acids. Per the germline V gene, CDR1 is MNHEY and CDR2 is SVGAGI. The V end was cut by 6 bases, the J end by 5 bases, with 11 bases between. CDR3 loop: CASSPSVDQPQHF. CDR3 bases: TGTGCCAGCAGCCCTTCAGTTGATCAGCCCCAGCATTTT.

This sequence joins TRBV20-1 and TRBJ2-2, with a weak D call TRBD1 (5 bases). The CDR3 sequence is 12 residues long. V gave up 4 bases and J gave up 9 bases, with 12 bases separating them. From germline, CDR1 is DFQATT and CDR2 SNEGSKA (reference sequence). CDR3 region: CSATGWGRELFF. CDR3 sequence (DNA): TGCAGTGCTACGGGCTGGGGCCGGGAGCTGTTTTTT.

V is TRBV7-9 and J is TRBJ1-1; D unresolved. CDR1 is SEHNR and CDR2 is FQNEAQ in the germline V gene (reference sequence). The CDR3 runs to 13 residues. V lost 7 bases and J lost 1, with 10 bases in between. Here the CDR3 reads CASTTGANTEAFF. The CDR3 DNA reads as TGTGCCAGCACCACTGGCGCGAACACTGAAGCTTTCTTT.

The chain carries TRBV10-3 and TRBJ1-4; possible D gene TRBD1, 6 bases. Germline V gives CDR1 ENHRY, CDR2 SYGVKD. The CDR3 sequence is 16 residues long. V lost 0 bases and J 8 bases, leaving 16 bases between the germline ends. CDR3 DNA sequence: TGTGCCATCAGTGAGTCGATAGGGGGGAGAGGCGAAAAACTGTTTTTT. This encodes CAISESIGGRGEKLFF.

This clonotype was detected a few times. CDR3: CAIGRGSYEQYF. The CDR3 region has the DNA TGTGCCATCGGGCGGGGATCCTACGAGCAGTACTTC. The chain has TRBV10-3 and TRBJ2-7; TRBD2 is a possible D gene (6 bases). Germline CDR1 is ENHRY and CDR2 is SYGVKD. This CDR3 has 12 amino acids. V lost 8 bases and J lost 1, with 9 bases in between.

V gene TRBV29-1 combines with J gene TRBJ2-2; D possibly uses TRBD1 or TRBD2 (5 bases each). Germline V CDR1 and CDR2: SQVTM, ANQGSEA. V shed 4 bases and J shed 4 bases, with 10 bases lying between them. CDR3 length: 13 residues. CDR3 in DNA: TGCAGCGTTGGAGAGGGACGCACCGGGGAGCTGTTTTTT. Translation: CSVGEGRTGELFF.

This CDR3 reads CASSLNRNNEKLFF. DNA for the CDR3: TGTGCCAGCAGCTTAAACAGGAATAATGAAAAACTGTTTTTT. The chain links TRBV7-2 to TRBJ1-4; D might be TRBD1 (5 bases). V lost 2 bases and J 4 bases, leaving 8 bases between the germline ends. The CDR3 covers 14 residues. Germline V gene sequence: CDR1 SGHTA, CDR2 FQGNSA.

The chain links TRBV6-2 or TRBV6-3 to TRBJ2-7, with 11 bases identical to TRBD2. CDR1 and CDR2 from the germline V gene are MNHEY and SVGEGT. Trimming took 6 bases from V and 9 from J; bases not matched to a gene: 10. This CDR3 is 14 amino acids long. The chain's CDR3 is CASSLTSGSAAQYF. The CDR3 nucleotides are TGTGCCAGCAGCCTTACTAGCGGGAGTGCCGCGCAGTACTTC.

The gene calls are TRBV25-1 and TRBJ2-3; D tentatively fits TRBD1 or TRBD2 (5 bases each). Per the germline V gene, CDR1 is MGHDK and CDR2 is SYGVNS. The CDR3 runs 18 residues. Trimming shortened V by 2 bases and J by 4 bases, and 22 bases separated the two germline ends. The CDR3 reads CASSERRLARGGADTQYF. The CDR3 region has the DNA TGTGCCAGCAGTGAACGTCGCCTAGCAAGGGGTGGGGCAGATACGCAGTATTTT.

This clonotype was seen more than once but under ten times. The chain carries TRBV5-1 and TRBJ1-4; no clear D. This CDR3 has 13 residues. CDR1 is SGHRS and CDR2 is YFSETQ in the germline V gene. V lost 5 bases, J lost 5 bases, and 10 bases lay in between. CDR3 DNA sequence: TGCGCCAGCAGGAATGATATGAATGAAAAACTGTTTTTT. It translates to CASRNDMNEKLFF.

V and J are TRBV10-3 and TRBJ2-7; 9 nucleotides agree with TRBD2. The V gene's germline CDR1 is ENHRY and CDR2 SYGVKD. The CDR3 is 15 amino acids. V shed 5 bases, J shed 2 bases, and the junction held 7 bases outside the gene matches. The DNA of the CDR3 is TGTGCCATCAGTAACCCAGCGGGAGGCGCCTACGAGCAGTACTTC. Translated, it gives CAISNPAGGAYEQYF.

The chain couples TRBV20-1 to TRBJ1-1, with 7 bases identical to TRBD1. The CDR3 sequence is 12 residues long. V trimming: 7 bases; J trimming: 0 bases; junction bases outside the gene matches: 2. Germline values: CDR1 DFQATT, CDR2 SNEGSKA (reference sequence). The CDR3 nucleotides read TGCAGTGTAGGGGGCTTGAACACTGAAGCTTTCTTT. Protein sequence: CSVGGLNTEAFF.

This clonotype was found a few times. J is TRBJ2-6 and V is TRBV7-3; D gene unclear. Looked up from germline, CDR1 is SGHTA and CDR2 is FQGTGA. There are 15 residues in the CDR3. Trimming took off 6 bases at V and 0 bases at J, with 9 bases between the two ends. This CDR3 is CASSPTVSGANVLTF. DNA of the CDR3: TGTGCCAGCAGTCCCACCGTCTCTGGGGCCAACGTCCTGACTTTC. Full variable domain (remainder filled in from reference TRBV7-3 and TRBJ2-6): GAGVSQTPSNKVTEKGKYVELRCDPISGHTALYWYRQSLGQGPEFLIYFQGTGAADDSGLPNDRFFAVRPEGSVSTLKIQRTERGDSAVYLCASSPTVSGANVLTFGAGSRLTVL.